This TCR beta chain was sequenced in a study of vaccination effects on CD4 cells after COVID-19. Turning to the study itself: Subjects were given two BNT162b2 or mRNA-1273 vaccine doses.

Germline V gene data show CDR1 as LGHNT and CDR2 as FRNRAP. V lost 0 bases, J lost 2 bases, and 20 bases lay in between. The CDR3 spans 19 residues. The protocol was immunoSEQ multiplex PCR, while the TCRdb copy is restricted to in-frame clones and leaves out a portion. The sample records around 35,000 clones, around 74% being singletons. This clone has just one count. As yet, its antigen is unknown. Culture lasted over 9 days before CD4+ T cell isolation. IL-2 medium took the place of half the medium on both days 3 and 7. Overall study results and limits: Cross-reaction with common cold coronaviruses was seen in only 1 of 255 vaccine-induced clones from healthy vaccinees. Both infection-induced and vaccine-induced clones contracted markedly at late post-vaccination timepoints.

The TCR was taken from a human donor who received a COVID-19 vaccine. This chain joins TRBV12-5 and TRBJ2-1; D possibly uses TRBD1 or TRBD2 (6 bases each). Specimen: CD4+ T cells from PBMCs cultured without peptide, collected before COVID-19 vaccination. The CDR3 DNA sequence: TGTGCTAGTGGTTTGGTACTGGGGGGCCGGGACCCGGCCTACAATGAGCAGTTCTTC. Translated: CASGLVLGGRDPAYNEQFF.